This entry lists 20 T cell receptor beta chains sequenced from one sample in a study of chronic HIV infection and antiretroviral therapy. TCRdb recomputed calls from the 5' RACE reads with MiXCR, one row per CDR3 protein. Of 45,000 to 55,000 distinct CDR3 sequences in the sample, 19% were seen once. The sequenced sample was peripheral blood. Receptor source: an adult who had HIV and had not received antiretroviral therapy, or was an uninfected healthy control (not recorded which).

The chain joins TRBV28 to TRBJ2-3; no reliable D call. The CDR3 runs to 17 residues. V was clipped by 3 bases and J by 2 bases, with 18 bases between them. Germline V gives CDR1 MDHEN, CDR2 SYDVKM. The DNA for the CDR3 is TGTGCCAGCAGTTTTTTCAGGCCCCCACCTCTCACAGATACGCAGTATTTT. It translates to CASSFFRPPPLTDTQYF.

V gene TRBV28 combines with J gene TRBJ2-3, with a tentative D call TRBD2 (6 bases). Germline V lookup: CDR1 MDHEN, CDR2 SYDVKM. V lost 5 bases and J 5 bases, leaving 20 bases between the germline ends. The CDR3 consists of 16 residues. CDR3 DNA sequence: TGTGCCAGCAGTATTCTCTCCCGGGGGAGGAGAGATACGCAGTATTTT. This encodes CASSILSRGRRDTQYF.

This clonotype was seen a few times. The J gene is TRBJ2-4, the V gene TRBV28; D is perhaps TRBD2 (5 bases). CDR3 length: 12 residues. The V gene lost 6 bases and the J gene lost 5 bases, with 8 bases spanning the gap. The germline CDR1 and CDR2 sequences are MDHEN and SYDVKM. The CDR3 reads CASRLGENIQYF. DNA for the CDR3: TGTGCCAGCAGGTTGGGAGAAAACATTCAGTACTTC. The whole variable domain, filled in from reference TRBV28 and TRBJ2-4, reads DVKVTQSSRYLVKRTGEKVFLECVQDMDHENMFWYRQDPGLGLRLIYFSYDVKMKEKGDIPEGYSVSREKKERFSLILESASTNQTSMYLCASRLGENIQYFGAGTRLSVL.

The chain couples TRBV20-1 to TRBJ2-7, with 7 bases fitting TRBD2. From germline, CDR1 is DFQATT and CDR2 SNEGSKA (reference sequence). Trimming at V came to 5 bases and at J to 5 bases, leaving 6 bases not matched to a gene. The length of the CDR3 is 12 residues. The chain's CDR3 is CSALREDHEQYF. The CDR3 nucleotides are TGCAGTGCTTTACGGGAGGACCACGAGCAGTACTTC.

The CDR3 coding sequence is TGCAGTGCTCCACGCCGTGGGCGCCGGACCTACGAGCAGTACTTC. Translating it yields CSAPRRGRRTYEQYF. The V gene is TRBV20-1, the J gene TRBJ2-7; unclear D gene. CDR3 length equals 15 residues. Per germline, CDR1 DFQATT and CDR2 SNEGSKA (reference sequence). Trimming cost V 5 bases and J 2 bases, with 19 bases left between them.

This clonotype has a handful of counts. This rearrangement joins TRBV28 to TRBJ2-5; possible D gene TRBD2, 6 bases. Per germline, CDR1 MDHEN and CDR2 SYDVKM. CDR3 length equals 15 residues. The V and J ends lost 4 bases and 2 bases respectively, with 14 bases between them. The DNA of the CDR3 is TGTGCCAGCAGTTCATTACTAGCACGTCAAGAGACCCAGTACTTC. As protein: CASSSLLARQETQYF.

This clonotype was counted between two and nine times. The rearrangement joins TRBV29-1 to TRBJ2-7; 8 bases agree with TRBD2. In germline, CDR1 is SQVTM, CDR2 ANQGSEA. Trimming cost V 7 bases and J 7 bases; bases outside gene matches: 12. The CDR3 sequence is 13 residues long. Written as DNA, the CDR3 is TGCAGCGCCACAGCGGGAGTAATAGAGGAGCAGTACTTC. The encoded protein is CSATAGVIEEQYF.

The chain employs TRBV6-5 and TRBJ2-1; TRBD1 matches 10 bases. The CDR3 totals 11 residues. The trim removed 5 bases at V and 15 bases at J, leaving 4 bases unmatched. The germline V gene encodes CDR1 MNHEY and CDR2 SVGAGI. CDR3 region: CASSRQGALFF. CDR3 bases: TGTGCCAGCAGTAGACAGGGGGCTCTGTTCTTC.

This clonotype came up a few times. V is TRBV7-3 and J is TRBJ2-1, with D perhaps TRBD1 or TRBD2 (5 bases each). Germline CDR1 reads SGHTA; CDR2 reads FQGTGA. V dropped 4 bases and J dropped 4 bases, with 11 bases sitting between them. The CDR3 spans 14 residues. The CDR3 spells CASSSQGPYNEQFF. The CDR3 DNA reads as TGTGCCAGCAGCTCCCAGGGACCGTACAATGAGCAGTTCTTC.

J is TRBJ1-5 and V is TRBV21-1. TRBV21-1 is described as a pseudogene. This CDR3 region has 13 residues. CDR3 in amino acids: CASSNLRGQPQHF. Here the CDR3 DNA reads TGTGCCAGCAGCAATTTGCGTGGTCAGCCCCAGCATTTT.

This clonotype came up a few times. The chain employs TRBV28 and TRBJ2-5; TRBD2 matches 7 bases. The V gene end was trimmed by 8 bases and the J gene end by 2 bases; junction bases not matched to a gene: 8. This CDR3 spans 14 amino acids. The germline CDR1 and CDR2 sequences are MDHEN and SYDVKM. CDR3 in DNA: TGTGCCAGCGCGTCGGGGGGACCTCAAGAGACCCAGTACTTC. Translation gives CASASGGPQETQYF.

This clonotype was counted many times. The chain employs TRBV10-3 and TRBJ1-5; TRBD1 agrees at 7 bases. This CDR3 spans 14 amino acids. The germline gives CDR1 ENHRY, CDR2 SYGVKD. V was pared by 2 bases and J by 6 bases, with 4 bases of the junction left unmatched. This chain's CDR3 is CAISEGQEGQPQHF. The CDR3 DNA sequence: TGTGCCATCAGTGAGGGACAGGAAGGTCAGCCCCAGCATTTT.

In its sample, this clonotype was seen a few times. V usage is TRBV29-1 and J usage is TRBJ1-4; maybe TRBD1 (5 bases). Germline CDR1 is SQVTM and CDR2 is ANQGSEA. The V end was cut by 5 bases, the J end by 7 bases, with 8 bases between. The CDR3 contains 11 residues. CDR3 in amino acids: CSVWDSEKLFF. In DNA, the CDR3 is TGCAGCGTTTGGGACTCTGAAAAACTGTTTTTT.

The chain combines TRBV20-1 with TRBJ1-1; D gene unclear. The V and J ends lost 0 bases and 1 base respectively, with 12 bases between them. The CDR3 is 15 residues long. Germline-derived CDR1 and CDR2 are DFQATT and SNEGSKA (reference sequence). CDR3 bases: TGCAGTGCTAGAGAGAGGGCTCTAAGGAACACTGAAGCTTTCTTT. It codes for CSARERALRNTEAFF.

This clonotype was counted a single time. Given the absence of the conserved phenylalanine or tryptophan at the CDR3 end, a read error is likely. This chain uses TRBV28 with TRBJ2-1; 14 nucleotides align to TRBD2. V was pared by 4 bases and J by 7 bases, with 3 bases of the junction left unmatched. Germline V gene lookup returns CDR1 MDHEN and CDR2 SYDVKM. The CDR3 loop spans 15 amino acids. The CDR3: CASSSRLAGGNEQFS. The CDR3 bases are TGTGCCAGCAGTTCCAGACTAGCGGGAGGGAATGAGCAGTTCTCC.

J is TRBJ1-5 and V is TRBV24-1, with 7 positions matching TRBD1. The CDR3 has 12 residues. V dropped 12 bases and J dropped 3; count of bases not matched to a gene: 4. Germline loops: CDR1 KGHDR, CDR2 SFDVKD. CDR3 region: CAAGTVNQPQHF. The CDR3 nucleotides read TGTGCCGCCGGGACAGTCAATCAGCCCCAGCATTTT.

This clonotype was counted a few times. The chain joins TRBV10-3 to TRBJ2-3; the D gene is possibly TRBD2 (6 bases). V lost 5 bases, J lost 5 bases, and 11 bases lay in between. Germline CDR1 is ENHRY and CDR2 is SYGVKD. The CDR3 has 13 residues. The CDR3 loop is CAISMVAVDTQYF. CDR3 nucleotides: TGTGCCATCAGTATGGTAGCGGTAGATACGCAGTATTTT.

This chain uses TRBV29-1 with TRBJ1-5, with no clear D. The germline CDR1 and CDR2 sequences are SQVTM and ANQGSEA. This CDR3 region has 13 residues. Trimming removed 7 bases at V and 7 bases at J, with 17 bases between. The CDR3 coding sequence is TGCAGCGCTTTAGGGATCGGTGGGCAGCCCCAGCATTTT. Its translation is CSALGIGGQPQHF.

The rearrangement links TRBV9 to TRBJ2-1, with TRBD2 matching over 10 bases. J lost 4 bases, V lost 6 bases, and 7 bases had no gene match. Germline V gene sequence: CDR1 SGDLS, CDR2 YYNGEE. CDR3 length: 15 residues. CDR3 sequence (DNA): TGTGCCAGCAACCCCGGACTAGCGGAGTACAATGAGCAGTTCTTC. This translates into CASNPGLAEYNEQFF.

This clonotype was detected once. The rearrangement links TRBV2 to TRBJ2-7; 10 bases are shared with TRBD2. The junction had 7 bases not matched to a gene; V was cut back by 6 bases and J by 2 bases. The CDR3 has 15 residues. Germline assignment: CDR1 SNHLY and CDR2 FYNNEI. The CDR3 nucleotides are TGTGCCAGCAGGAATCTACTAGCGGGAACCTACGAGCAGTACTTC. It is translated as CASRNLLAGTYEQYF.